This T cell receptor (beta chain) appears in the sequencing data of a study of blood T cell repertoires in COVID-19. TCRdb's table, derived via immunoSEQ multiplex PCR, lists solely in-frame clones and lacks some. Of 210,000 or so clones listed, approximately 80% were seen once; the top ten hold 7.4%. Trimming removed 6 bases from V and 0 bases from J, with 17 bases in between. This CDR3 comprises 15 residues. Germline loops: CDR1 SQVTM, CDR2 ANQGSEA. In its sample, this clone was seen once. The origin of this receptor is a woman in her 40s with acute COVID-19. This chain links TRBV29-1 with TRBJ1-1; D gene unclear. The sequenced sample consisted of PBMCs or T cells enriched from blood (not recorded which). This chain's CDR3 is CSVKTGSRLNTEAFF. The CDR3 DNA is TGCAGCGTCAAGACGGGGTCCAGGCTGAACACTGAAGCTTTCTTT.